This passage covers 10 T cell receptor beta chains from one sample sequenced in a study of T cell responses to AZD1222 COVID-19 vaccine. Method: immunoSEQ multiplex PCR; TCRdb's copy keeps in-frame clones and lacks some. Among over 85,000 clones listed, 85% to 90% were seen once. This specimen consisted of peripheral blood, obtained 28 days after the second AZD1222 dose. The receptors stem from an adult who received the AZD1222 COVID-19 vaccine.

The genes are TRBV11-3 and TRBJ2-7, with no clear D. The ends were cut back, 8 bases at V and 0 bases at J, with 29 bases in the middle. Germline V CDR1 and CDR2: SGHNT, YENEEA. The CDR3 has 19 residues. CDR3 protein: CASPKSAAERALSSYEQYF. In nucleotides, the CDR3 is TGTGCCAGCCCCAAGTCGGCGGCCGAAAGAGCCCTGAGCTCCTACGAGCAGTACTTC.

The CDR3 reads CASSIGQGNEKLFF. CDR3 sequence (DNA): TGTGCCAGCAGCATCGGACAGGGTAATGAAAAACTGTTTTTT. The chain recombines TRBV7-8 with TRBJ1-4, with 8 bases aligning to TRBD1. Germline values: CDR1 SGHVS, CDR2 FQNEAQ. V shed 5 bases and J 4 bases; nucleotides not matched to a gene: 3. This CDR3 is 14 amino acids long.

The chain joins TRBV4-2 to TRBJ2-2; 9 positions agree with TRBD2. Germline V gives CDR1 LGHNA, CDR2 YNFKEQ. This CDR3 comprises 17 residues. Losses at the gene ends were 0 bases for V and 4 bases for J; bases not matched to a gene: 6. The CDR3 reads CASSQDGGRAITGELFF. For the CDR3, the DNA is TGTGCCAGCAGCCAAGATGGCGGGAGGGCCATCACCGGGGAGCTGTTTTTT.

The chain is built from TRBV19 and TRBJ1-5; 9 bases agree with TRBD1. CDR1 is LNHDA and CDR2 is SQIVND in the germline V gene (reference sequence). Trimming took 5 bases from V and 4 from J; bases not matched to a gene: 12. The CDR3 loop spans 17 amino acids. As DNA, the CDR3 is TGTGCCAGTAGTCAATTTGGGGGACAGGGAGGGAATCAGCCCCAGCATTTT. Translation gives CASSQFGGQGGNQPQHF.

The V gene is TRBV6-4, the J gene TRBJ1-2, with no clear D. This CDR3 has 12 amino acids. The germline gives CDR1 MRHNA, CDR2 SNTAGT. V dropped 2 bases and J dropped 3 bases, with 4 bases sitting between them. CDR3 bases: TGTGCCAGCAGTGACCGGGACTATGGCTACACCTTC. Protein: CASSDRDYGYTF.

This chain links TRBV5-1 with TRBJ2-3; a weak D match, TRBD1 (6 bases). Trimming took 0 bases from V and 4 from J, leaving 12 bases between them. CDR1 is SGHRS, CDR2 YFSETQ, per germline. This CDR3 comprises 15 residues. This CDR3 is CASSLDRVISDTQYF. The CDR3 DNA reads TGCGCCAGCAGCTTGGACAGGGTAATTTCAGATACGCAGTATTTT.

V usage is TRBV30 and J usage is TRBJ1-3, with a tentative D call TRBD1 (5 bases). Trimming left V 3 bases short and J 4 bases short, with 16 bases between. Germline V gene sequence: CDR1 GTSNPN, CDR2 SVGIG (reference sequence). The CDR3 extends over 15 amino acids. The CDR3 DNA reads as TGTGCCTGGAGCGGTTGGGGCAGGCCCGGAAACACCATATATTTT. This translates into CAWSGWGRPGNTIYF.

The chain recombines TRBV2 with TRBJ1-1, with TRBD1 matching 7 bases. Germline assignment: CDR1 SNHLY and CDR2 FYNNEI. V shed 5 bases, J shed 6 bases, and the junction held 12 bases outside the gene matches. The CDR3 length is 15 residues. CDR3 in DNA: TGTGCCAGCAGTCCTGACAGGGATTGGAAACCTGAAGCTTTCTTT. It yields the protein CASSPDRDWKPEAFF. The full variable domain, with the rest looked up from reference TRBV2 and TRBJ1-1, is EPEVTQTPSHQVTQMGQEVILRCVPISNHLYFYWYRQILGQKVEFLVSFYNNEISEKSEIFDDQFSVERPDGSNFTLKIRSTKLEDSAMYFCASSPDRDWKPEAFFGQGTRLTVV.

The chain combines TRBV6-5 with TRBJ1-1, with D perhaps matching TRBD1 (5 bases). This CDR3 region has 14 residues. V was clipped by 5 bases and J by 4 bases, with 14 bases between them. CDR1 is MNHEY and CDR2 is SVGAGI in the germline V gene. CDR3 region: CASSRGAWGTEAFF. The CDR3 bases are TGTGCCAGCAGTCGAGGGGCATGGGGCACTGAAGCTTTCTTT.

The chain is built from TRBV5-5 and TRBJ2-7; 12 bases align to TRBD2. Germline CDR1 and CDR2: SGHKS and YYEKEE (reference sequence). V shed 4 bases, J shed 3 bases, and the junction held 2 bases outside the gene matches. The CDR3 spans 14 residues. For the CDR3, the DNA is TGTGCCAGCAGCAGGACTAGCGGGGACTACGAGCAGTACTTC. Translation: CASSRTSGDYEQYF.